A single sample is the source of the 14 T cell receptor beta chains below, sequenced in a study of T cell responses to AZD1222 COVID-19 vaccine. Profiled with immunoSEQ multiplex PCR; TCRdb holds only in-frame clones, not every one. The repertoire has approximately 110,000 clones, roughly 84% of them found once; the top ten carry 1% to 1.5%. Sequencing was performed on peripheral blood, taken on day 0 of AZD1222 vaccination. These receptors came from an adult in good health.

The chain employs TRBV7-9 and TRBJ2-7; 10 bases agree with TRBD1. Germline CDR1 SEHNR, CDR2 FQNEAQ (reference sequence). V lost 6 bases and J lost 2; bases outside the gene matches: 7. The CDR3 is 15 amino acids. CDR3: CASRTDRGPAYEQYF. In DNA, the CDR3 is TGTGCCAGCAGGACTGACAGGGGGCCTGCCTACGAGCAGTACTTC.

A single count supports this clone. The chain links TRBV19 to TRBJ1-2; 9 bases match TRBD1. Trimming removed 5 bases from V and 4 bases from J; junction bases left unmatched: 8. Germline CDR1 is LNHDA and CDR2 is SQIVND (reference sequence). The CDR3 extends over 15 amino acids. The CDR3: CASSGGTGPLYGYTF. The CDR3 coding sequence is TGTGCCAGTAGTGGGGGGACAGGGCCCCTCTATGGCTACACCTTC.

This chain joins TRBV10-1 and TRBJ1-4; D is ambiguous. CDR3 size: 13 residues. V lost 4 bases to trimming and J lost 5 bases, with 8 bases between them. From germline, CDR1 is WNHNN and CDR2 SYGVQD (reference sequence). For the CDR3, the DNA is TGCGCCAGCAGTGGTCAGCCGAATGAAAAACTGTTTTTT. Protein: CASSGQPNEKLFF.

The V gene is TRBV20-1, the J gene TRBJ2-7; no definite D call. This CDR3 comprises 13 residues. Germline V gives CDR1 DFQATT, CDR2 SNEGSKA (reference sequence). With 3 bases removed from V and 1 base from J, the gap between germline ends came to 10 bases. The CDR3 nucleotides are TGCAGTGCTAGTACCTACCCATCCTACGAGCAGTACTTC. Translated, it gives CSASTYPSYEQYF.

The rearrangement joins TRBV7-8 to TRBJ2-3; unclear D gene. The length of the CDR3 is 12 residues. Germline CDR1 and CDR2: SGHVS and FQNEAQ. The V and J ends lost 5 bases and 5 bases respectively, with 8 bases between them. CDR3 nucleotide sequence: TGTGCCAGCAGCCCTGAATTAGATACGCAGTATTTT. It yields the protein CASSPELDTQYF. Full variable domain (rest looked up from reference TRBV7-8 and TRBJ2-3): GAGVSQSPRYKVAKRGQDVALRCDPISGHVSLFWYQQALGQGPEFLTYFQNEAQLDKSGLPSDRFFAERPEGSVSTLKIQRTQQEDSAVYLCASSPELDTQYFGPGTRLTVL.

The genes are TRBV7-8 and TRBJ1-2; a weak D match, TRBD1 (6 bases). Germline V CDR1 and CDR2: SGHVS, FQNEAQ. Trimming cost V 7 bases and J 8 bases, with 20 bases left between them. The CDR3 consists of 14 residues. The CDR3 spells CASTWPGQWGGYTF. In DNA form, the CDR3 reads TGTGCCAGCACATGGCCGGGACAATGGGGCGGCTACACCTTC.

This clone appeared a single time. DNA for the CDR3: TGTGCCAGTAGTATCGAGGCAGGTAGCGGTTCGGCTAATCAGCCCCAGCATTTT. The encoded protein is CASSIEAGSGSANQPQHF. The chain couples TRBV19 to TRBJ1-5; no clear D gene. The V end was cut by 3 bases, the J end by 4 bases, with 22 bases between. CDR3 length equals 18 residues. Germline CDR1 and CDR2: LNHDA and SQIVND (reference sequence). Full variable domain (remainder filled in from reference TRBV19 and TRBJ1-5): DGGITQSPKYLFRKEGQNVTLSCEQNLNHDAMYWYRQDPGQGLRLIYYSQIVNDFQKGDIAEGYSVSREKKESFPLTVTSAQKNPTAFYLCASSIEAGSGSANQPQHFGDGTRLSIL.

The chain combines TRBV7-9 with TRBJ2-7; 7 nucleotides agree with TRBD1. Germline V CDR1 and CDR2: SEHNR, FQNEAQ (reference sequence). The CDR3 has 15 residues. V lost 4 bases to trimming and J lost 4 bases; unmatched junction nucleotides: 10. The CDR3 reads CASSSDRARLYEQYF. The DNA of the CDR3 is TGTGCCAGCAGCTCTGACAGGGCCCGATTGTACGAGCAGTACTTC.

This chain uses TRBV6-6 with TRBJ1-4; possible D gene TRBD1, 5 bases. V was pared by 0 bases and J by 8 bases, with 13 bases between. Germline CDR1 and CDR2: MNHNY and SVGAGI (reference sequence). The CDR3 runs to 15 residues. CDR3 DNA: TGTGCCAGCAGTTACTCGGGGGGGTTGAGCGAAAAACTGTTTTTT. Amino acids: CASSYSGGLSEKLFF.

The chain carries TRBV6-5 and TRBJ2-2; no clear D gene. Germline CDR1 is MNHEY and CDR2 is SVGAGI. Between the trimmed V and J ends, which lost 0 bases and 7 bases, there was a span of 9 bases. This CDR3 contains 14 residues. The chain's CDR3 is CASSYSTPSGELFF. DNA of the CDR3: TGTGCCAGCAGTTACTCGACACCGAGCGGGGAGCTGTTTTTT.

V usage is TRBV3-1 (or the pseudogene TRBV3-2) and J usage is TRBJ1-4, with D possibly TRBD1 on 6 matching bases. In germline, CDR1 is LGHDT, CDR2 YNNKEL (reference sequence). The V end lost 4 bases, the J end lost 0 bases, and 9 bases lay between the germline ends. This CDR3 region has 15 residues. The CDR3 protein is CASSPRQATNEKLFF. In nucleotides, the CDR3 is TGTGCCAGCAGCCCACGACAGGCAACTAATGAAAAACTGTTTTTT.

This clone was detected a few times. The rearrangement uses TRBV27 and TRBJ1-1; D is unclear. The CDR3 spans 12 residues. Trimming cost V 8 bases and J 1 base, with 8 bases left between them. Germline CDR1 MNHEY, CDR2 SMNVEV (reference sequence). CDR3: CASGKGNTEAFF. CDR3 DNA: TGTGCCAGCGGTAAGGGGAACACTGAAGCTTTCTTT.

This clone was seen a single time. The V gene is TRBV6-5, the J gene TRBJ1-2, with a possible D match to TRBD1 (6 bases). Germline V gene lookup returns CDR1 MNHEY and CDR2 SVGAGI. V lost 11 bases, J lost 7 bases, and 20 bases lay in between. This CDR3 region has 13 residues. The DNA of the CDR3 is TGTGCCTCATTTACCGGGACATGGAGTGGCTACACCTTC. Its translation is CASFTGTWSGYTF.

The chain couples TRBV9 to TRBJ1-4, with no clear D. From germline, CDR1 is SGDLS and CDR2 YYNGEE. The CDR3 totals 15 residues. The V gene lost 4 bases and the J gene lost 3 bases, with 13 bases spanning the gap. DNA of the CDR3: TGTGCCAGCAGCCCTCAGATAAGCTCTAATGAAAAACTGTTTTTT. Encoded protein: CASSPQISSNEKLFF.